This TCR beta chain was identified during a study of blood T cell repertoires in COVID-19. On the study more broadly: COVID-19 samples from acute and convalescent phases originated in the United States, Italy and Spain. In each case, the material was cDNA or gDNA derived from T cells, B-cell-depleted T cells, or PBMCs.

V lost 1 base, J lost 2 bases, and 17 bases lay in between. The germline CDR1 and CDR2 sequences are SGHTA and FQGNSA. This CDR3 is built from 17 residues. Authors' data handling: How many nucleated cells were present was estimated from reference gene primer amplification. Data came from immunoSEQ multiplex PCR; TCRdb stores just in-frame clones and leaves some out. That table is the source of V, J and clone size, and D and trimming were worked out from the DNA. Counted here are some 99,000 clones, approximately 90% occurring once; the ten biggest clones make up approximately 1%. The clonotype comes from a human donor in a cohort sampled during active COVID-19. The chain has TRBV7-2 and TRBJ2-5; TRBD1 is a possible D gene (6 bases). Sequenced material: peripheral blood. The CDR3 sequence: CASSLGILGTSQETQYF. DNA for the CDR3: TGTGCCAGCAGCTTAGGGATCCTCGGGACATCTCAAGAGACCCAGTACTTC.